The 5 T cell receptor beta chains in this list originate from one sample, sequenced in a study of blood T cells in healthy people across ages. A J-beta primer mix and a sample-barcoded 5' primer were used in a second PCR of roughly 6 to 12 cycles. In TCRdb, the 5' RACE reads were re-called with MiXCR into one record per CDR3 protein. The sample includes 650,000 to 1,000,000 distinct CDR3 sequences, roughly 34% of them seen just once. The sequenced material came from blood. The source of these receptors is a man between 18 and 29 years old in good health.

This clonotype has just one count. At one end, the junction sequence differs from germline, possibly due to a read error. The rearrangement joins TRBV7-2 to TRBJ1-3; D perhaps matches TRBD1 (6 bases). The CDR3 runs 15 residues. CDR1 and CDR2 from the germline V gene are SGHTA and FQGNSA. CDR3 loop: CASSSLTGSGNAIYF. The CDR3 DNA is TGTGCCAGCAGCTCGTTAACAGGGTCTGGAAACGCCATATATTTT.

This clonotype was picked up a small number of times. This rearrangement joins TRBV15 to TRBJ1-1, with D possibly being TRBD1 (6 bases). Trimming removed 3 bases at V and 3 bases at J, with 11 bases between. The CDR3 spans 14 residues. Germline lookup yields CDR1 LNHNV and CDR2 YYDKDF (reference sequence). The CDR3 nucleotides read TGTGCCACCAGCAGGCCGGACAGATACACTGAAGCTTTCTTT. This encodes CATSRPDRYTEAFF.

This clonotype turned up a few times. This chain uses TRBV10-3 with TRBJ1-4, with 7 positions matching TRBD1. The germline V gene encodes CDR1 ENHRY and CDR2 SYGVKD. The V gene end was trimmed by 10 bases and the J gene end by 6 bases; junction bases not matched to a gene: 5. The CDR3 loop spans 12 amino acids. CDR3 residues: CASTGDDEKLFF. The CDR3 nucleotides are TGTGCCAGTACAGGGGACGATGAAAAACTGTTTTTT.

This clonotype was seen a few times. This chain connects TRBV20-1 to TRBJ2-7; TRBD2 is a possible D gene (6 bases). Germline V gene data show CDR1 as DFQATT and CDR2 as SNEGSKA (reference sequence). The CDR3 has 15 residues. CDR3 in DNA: TGCAGCGCAGAAGCGGTAGTGCGGGGATTAAACGAGCAGTACTTC. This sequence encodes CSAEAVVRGLNEQYF.

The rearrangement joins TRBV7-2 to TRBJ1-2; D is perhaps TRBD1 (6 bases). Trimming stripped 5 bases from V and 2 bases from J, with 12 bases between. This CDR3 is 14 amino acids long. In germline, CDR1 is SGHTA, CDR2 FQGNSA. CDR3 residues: CASSHQGSNYGYTF. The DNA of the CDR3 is TGTGCCAGCAGCCATCAGGGGTCAAACTATGGCTACACCTTC.